The following is a T cell receptor beta chain sequence with its context. The target of this receptor is not known. Base qualities are missing; no much larger clone stands one base away. The library was made by the immunoSEQ multiplex PCR assay. For the multiplex PCR, a mixture combining 60 forward primers for TCR Vbeta segments and 13 reverse primers for TCR Jbeta segments was used. The CDR3 region of rearranged TCR beta genes was amplified from genomic DNA with a multiplex PCR assay. On the Illumina HiSeq System, the amplified TCR beta libraries were sequenced as 87-base-pair reads. The study's processing was this. In a later analysis, about 80 million unique TCR beta chains were counted across the roughly 670 repertoires, and about 9.9 million of these chains were shared by at least two donors. Raw reads were error-corrected and collapsed into unique sequences by a nearest-neighbor algorithm in which closely related sequences were merged to remove PCR and sequencing errors. Alignment of CDR3 sequences to IMGT reference sequences was used to assign V, D and J gene segments. For a sequence to be retained, a match of at least six nucleotides to both a V gene segment and a J gene segment was required. A rearrangement counted as productive if the CDR3 had no stop codons and remained in frame with V and J, and every other rearrangement counted as non-productive. CDR3 was defined by IMGT convention, running from the second conserved V-encoded cysteine to the conserved J-encoded phenylalanine. In an earlier analysis of around 540 of the donors, sequences lacking an unambiguous match to a single V gene segment were excluded. In an earlier analysis of more than 500 of the donors, a V segment was called functional when productive rearrangements were above 56.7%, and segregating when the standard deviation between donors exceeded 5%. To diagnose cytomegalovirus status from the catalog of TCR beta chain sequences, a statistical classification framework was built. In a later analysis, V and J genes were assigned by comparing TCR nucleotide sequences against IMGT/GENE-DB human TR gene sequences. The TCRdist pipeline was used in a later analysis to assign CDR3 sequences and most-parsimonious VDJ recombination scenarios. In a later analysis, each TCR beta chain was defined by its CDR3 amino acid sequence together with its V-gene family, and reads without a unique V-gene family were excluded. In a later analysis, some 600 highly shared, low-generation-probability nucleotide sequences were removed to address suspected cross-contamination and a sequencing artifact. A later analysis calculated a clonal expansion index for each public chain from normalized within-repertoire ranks of inferred template counts. A later analysis computed generation probabilities with a VDJ recombination model fitted to out-of-frame rearrangements, and checked the results against IGoR. In a later analysis, TCR-TCR, TCR-HLA and TCR-CMV co-occurrence was scored with hypergeometric tests, and a repertoire-size bias correction was applied to TCR pairs. To estimate false discovery rates, a later analysis permuted the HLA or CMV assignments 20 times. In a later analysis, co-occurring TCRs were grouped using DBSCAN, and TCRdist sequence similarity was added for clustering within HLA-allele-positive subsets. For co-occurrence clustering, repertoires with fewer than 30,000 or more than 120,000 public chains were excluded, along with about five repertoires with anomalous nucleotide sharing. The table was pulled from immuneACCESS by TCRdb, which kept in-frame rearrangements only. Such tables lose some clones; where checked, under half of the loss comes from unresolved V genes, and the rest has no known cause. That table supplies the V and J calls and clone size; D and trimming were determined from the DNA. This sample is represented by around 55,000 clones; 55% to 85% of them were singletons. Of the sample, 30% to 35% is held by the ten largest clones.

The cohort consisted of more than 650 healthy bone marrow donors. At the time of sampling, every cohort member was nominally healthy, though immune exposures that went unrecorded were likely present. The donor tested CMV seropositive and was one of the 289 seropositive cohort members. Each donor provided a peripheral blood sample, and peripheral blood mononuclear cells were used for TCR beta sequencing. Genomic DNA was extracted from the blood cell samples with the Qiagen DNeasy Blood Extraction Kit. The data were taken from a study of cytomegalovirus exposure and HLA in healthy donors (dated by TCRdb to 2017 to 2019). Regarding the complete study: In an earlier analysis of some 550 of the donors, 276 Gb of sequence data and 90 million to 120 million unique TCR beta sequences from about 179 million T cells were reported. An early release that covered some 630 HLA-typed donors contained approximately 290 gigabases of sequencing data and 70 million to 100 million unique TCR sequences. Of the roughly 400 genotyped donors, 65% to 90% fell in the genetic ancestry cluster associated with self-reported Caucasian donors. The study aimed to test whether signatures of past pathogen exposure could be identified by cataloging public T cell receptors. The T cell repertoires of several hundred subjects were profiled by immunosequencing and related to cytomegalovirus serostatus. A separate validation cohort of roughly 110 different subjects was used in addition to the 666-subject first cohort. The study combined high-throughput TCR immunosequencing, statistical association of individual TCRs with disease status, and machine learning to predict cytomegalovirus infection status. To study patterns of TCR occurrence, a later analysis re-analyzed previously published TCR beta repertoires from under 750 donors and added high-resolution HLA genotyping. Rather than using new phenotypic data, the later analysis identified candidate immune exposures from TCR beta sequences and from how often those sequences occurred across donors. An earlier analysis of fewer than 750 of the donors used high-throughput TCR beta sequencing to judge whether each TCR beta V gene segment behaved as functional or pseudogenic. Donor age, sex, ethnicity and CMV serostatus were compiled together with the repertoire data. Genome-wide SNP genotypes for about three fifths of the roughly 700 donors were used in a later genetic analysis, which treated that subset as a discovery cohort. All discovery cohort repertoires had been generated using a single sequencing platform. HLA typing covered class I and class II loci at four-digit resolution. Typing coverage differed by locus: A, B, C, DRB1 and DQB1 were typed in about 620-630 donors, DQA1 in about 560, DPA1 in roughly 590, and DPB1 in just under 490. A handful of DR-DQ haplotypes were handled as single units for association and clustering because linkage in the cohort was strong. Among about 410 genotyped donors of the cohort, an average of approximately 240,000 unique TCR beta nucleotide sequences was sequenced per donor, of which 15% to 20% were non-productive.

The full study reports these points: In vitro tests confirmed that three of the cytomegalovirus-associated TCR beta chains recognize cytomegalovirus antigens. Roughly uniform sequencing depth across donors was assumed in presence/absence analyses, although this assumption may not hold. HLA typing was unavailable for some donors at each locus, so association tests used only the typed subset. A further reported finding was that TCR beta sequences accurately predicted the HLA-A and HLA-B alleles for most subjects in the first cohort. In a later analysis, TCR association rates were found to vary across HLA loci, with the most associated TCRs seen for DRB1 alleles and the fewest for HLA-C alleles. A later genetic analysis reported fewer N-insertions in productive TCRs among donors in an Asian-associated ancestry cluster than the roughly 640-donor mean. Correlated functional status among segregating V segments might be attributable to linkage disequilibrium, but an unknown experimental factor could not be ruled out. A group of highly shared sequence variants was considered likely to be a technical artifact of the sequencing pipeline. Because counts were too low, more than 15 rarely observed V segments, including chromosome 9 orphons, were excluded from the earlier analysis of fewer than 650 of the donors. In the study, 164 TCR beta chains were listed as associated with cytomegalovirus. For the cohort, immune exposure information was limited to CMV serostatus. Several of the top co-occurrence clusters appeared to be linked to parvovirus B19, influenza, CMV and Epstein-Barr virus, according to a later analysis. Some IMGT-functional V segments, including TRBV6-2 and TRBV6-3, could not be told apart with the 87-base-pair reads, so those segments were excluded. Cytomegalovirus status was reported to be diagnosed by the classifier with high specificity and sensitivity in both the original and validation cohorts. Only TCR beta chains were sequenced in this cohort, and the absence of alpha or paired-chain data limited detectable features. An earlier analysis of approximately 530 of the donors showed that most TCR beta V segments appeared in productive rearrangements either about 90% or about 30% of the time, which broadly matched IMGT annotations. Across donors, most TCR sequences were observed very rarely, whereas some public TCRs were present in many individuals. Specific HLA alleles were associated with some 15,000 TCR beta sequences at a false discovery rate of 0.05 in a later analysis. When HLA alleles, especially DR and DQ, strongly co-occurred, TCR associations were difficult to assign to individual alleles. An association between a missense DCLRE1C variant and V-gene and J-gene trimming of TCR beta chains was found in a later genetic analysis and replicated in an independent cohort. In a later analysis, most CMV-associated TCR beta chains were found to appear HLA-restricted, with HLA associations seemingly driven largely by CMV exposure. The authors suggested that the approach could potentially be extended to other disease states and immunological phenotypes. In a later analysis, HLA-associated TCR beta chains were found to be more clonally expanded and to have lower generation probabilities than equally common non-associated chains.

Between the V and J ends, shortened by 1 base and 0 bases respectively, the junction contains 9 bases. Via the germline V gene, CDR1 is SGHTA and CDR2 FQGNSA. The CDR3 contains 15 residues, cysteine and phenylalanine counted. Of all the DNA, just the CDR3 is kept, 45 bases in frame from base 1. Recombination linked TRBV7-2 to TRBJ1-1, with an unclear D gene assignment. The receptor was derived from a man aged 35 to 55 in good health and CMV-seropositive. Source material: PBMCs. Here the CDR3 is given as CASSLESQLNTEAFF. The DNA sequence reads TGTGCCAGCAGCTTAGAGTCACAGCTGAACACTGAAGCTTTCTTT.